The 9 T cell receptor beta chains in this list originate from one sample, sequenced in a study of CD8 T cells in Susac syndrome. Roughly 0.45 to 1 ug RNA was reverse transcribed with random hexamers. MiXCR was run by TCRdb on the immunoSEQ multiplex PCR reads, yielding one entry per CDR3 protein. The table includes a few hundred thousand distinct CDR3 sequences, about 90% detected once. Sequenced: CD4+ T cells from PBMCs. Receptors were obtained from a human donor with multiple sclerosis.

The V call is TRBV6-5, the J call TRBJ2-1, with 8 bases aligning to TRBD1. This CDR3 spans 15 amino acids. V was clipped by 2 bases and J by 5 bases; unmatched bases: 5. Germline V gives CDR1 MNHEY, CDR2 SVGAGI. The CDR3: CASSYDRGVNNEQFF. The CDR3 bases are TGTGCCAGCAGTTACGACAGGGGCGTAAACAATGAGCAGTTCTTC.

V and J are TRBV20-1 and TRBJ2-3; 8 positions agree with TRBD2. CDR3 size: 15 residues. The germline gives CDR1 DFQATT, CDR2 SNEGSKA (reference sequence). V lost 5 bases and J lost 4; bases outside the gene matches: 11. CDR3 in amino acids: CSAAPGRVTSDTQYF. Written as DNA, the CDR3 is TGCAGTGCTGCCCCCGGGAGGGTAACTTCAGATACGCAGTATTTT.

The chain uses TRBV20-1 and TRBJ1-1; the D is unclear. The V end lost 5 bases, the J end lost 7 bases, and 11 bases lay between the germline ends. Germline CDR1 and CDR2: DFQATT and SNEGSKA (reference sequence). This CDR3 is 11 amino acids long. CDR3 DNA: TGCAGTGCTTCTCCGAATGTTGAAGCTTTCTTT. Its protein is CSASPNVEAFF.

The chain couples TRBV11-1 to TRBJ2-3; D is unresolved. Trimming stripped 1 base from V and 6 bases from J, with 8 bases between. CDR1 is SGHAT and CDR2 is FQDESV in the germline V gene (reference sequence). This CDR3 is built from 13 residues. The CDR3 DNA reads as TGTGCCAGCAGCTTAGACACCGTTGATACGCAGTATTTT. This translates into CASSLDTVDTQYF.

The CDR3 protein is CSVVRQGGTEAFF. In nucleotides, the CDR3 is TGCAGCGTTGTAAGACAGGGAGGCACTGAAGCTTTCTTT. The chain couples TRBV29-1 to TRBJ1-1, with TRBD1 matching over 7 bases. The V segment lost 4 bases and the J segment 4 bases; nucleotides outside the gene matches: 6. This CDR3 is 13 amino acids long. Germline assignment: CDR1 SQVTM and CDR2 ANQGSEA.

CDR3 DNA: TGTGCCAGCAGCCAAGACTTAGTGAACACTGAAGCTTTCTTT. It encodes CASSQDLVNTEAFF. The V and J genes are TRBV14 and TRBJ1-1, with no clear D. This CDR3 contains 14 residues. In germline, CDR1 is SGHDN, CDR2 FVKESK. Trimming left V 0 bases short and J 0 bases short, with 5 bases between.

This chain connects TRBV5-6 to TRBJ1-2; D not certain. V gave up 0 bases and J gave up 3 bases, with 3 bases separating them. The CDR3 spans 12 residues. CDR1 and CDR2 from the germline V gene are SGHDT and YYEEEE. The CDR3 region is CASSLDYYGYTF. As DNA, the CDR3 is TGTGCCAGCAGCTTGGACTACTATGGCTACACCTTC.

Of note for this clonotype: One end of the junction fails to match germline, which may point to a read error. The CDR3 loop is CSARARGNYGYTF. As DNA, the CDR3 is TGCAGTGCAAGAGCTCGGGGTAACTATGGCTACACCTTC. V usage is TRBV20-1 and J usage is TRBJ1-2; D is unclear. The CDR3 is 13 residues long. Germline CDR1 is DFQATT and CDR2 is SNEGSKA (reference sequence).

This sequence joins TRBV9 and TRBJ1-6; D possibly corresponds to TRBD1 (5 bases). In germline, CDR1 is SGDLS, CDR2 YYNGEE. The length of the CDR3 is 16 residues. V lost 4 bases, J lost 7 bases, and 18 bases lay in between. DNA of the CDR3: TGTGCCAGCAGCCGAAAACCCACCCGGGGGAATTCACCCCTCCACTTT. The encoded protein is CASSRKPTRGNSPLHF.